This TCR beta chain was recorded in a study of human thymus T cells. For this clone: What it binds is unknown.

Germline V gene lookup returns CDR1 MDHEN and CDR2 SYDVKM. The CDR3 length is 13 residues. Trimming took off 9 bases at V and 9 bases at J, with 15 bases between the two ends. Study-wide findings and caveats: What appeared biased in thymic and blood repertoires was the usage of V and J genes.

Sequencing was performed with immunoSEQ multiplex PCR; in TCRdb, only in-frame clones are kept and a portion is missing. Of 40,000 to 55,000 clones in the sample, approximately 95% are singletons; the top ten hold about 0.12%. The receptor's source is a boy younger than two with a congenital heart defect but otherwise immunologically healthy. The source material was blood. J is TRBJ1-6 and V is TRBV28; D is undetermined. CDR3 loop: CASARASPSPLHF. The CDR3 region has the DNA TGTGCCAGTGCTAGAGCTTCACCTTCACCCCTCCACTTT. Together with reference TRBV28 and TRBJ1-6, the CDR3 gives the full variable domain: DVKVTQSSRYLVKRTGEKVFLECVQDMDHENMFWYRQDPGLGLRLIYFSYDVKMKEKGDIPEGYSVSREKKERFSLILESASTNQTSMYLCASARASPSPLHFGNGTRLTVT.